This T cell receptor (beta chain) comes out of a study of beta chain features in type 1 diabetes. Study findings and constraints: The study found fewer insertions and more deletions at VDJ junctions in type 1 diabetes patients.

Expressed TCRB transcripts were sequenced, since all the RNA that had been isolated was reverse transcribed. TCRdb keeps only in-frame clones here, not all; method: immunoSEQ multiplex PCR. The table records about 360,000 clones, around 12% of them present only once. Only a few counts were recorded for this clone. The antigen is undetermined. This receptor was obtained from a man younger than 35 in good health. The specimen was naive CD4+ T cells from blood.

The CDR3 protein is CASSQGTSRGETQYF. CDR3 nucleotides: TGTGCCAGCAGCCAAGGGACTTCCCGAGGGGAGACCCAGTACTTC. The chain combines TRBV7-3 with TRBJ2-5, with a weak D call TRBD2 (6 bases). Germline V gene data show CDR1 as SGHTA and CDR2 as FQGTGA. V was pared by 5 bases and J by 5 bases, with 18 bases between. This CDR3 spans 15 amino acids. Full variable domain (rest looked up from reference TRBV7-3 and TRBJ2-5): GAGVSQTPSNKVTEKGKYVELRCDPISGHTALYWYRQSLGQGPEFLIYFQGTGAADDSGLPNDRFFAVRPEGSVSTLKIQRTERGDSAVYLCASSQGTSRGETQYFGPGTRLLVL.